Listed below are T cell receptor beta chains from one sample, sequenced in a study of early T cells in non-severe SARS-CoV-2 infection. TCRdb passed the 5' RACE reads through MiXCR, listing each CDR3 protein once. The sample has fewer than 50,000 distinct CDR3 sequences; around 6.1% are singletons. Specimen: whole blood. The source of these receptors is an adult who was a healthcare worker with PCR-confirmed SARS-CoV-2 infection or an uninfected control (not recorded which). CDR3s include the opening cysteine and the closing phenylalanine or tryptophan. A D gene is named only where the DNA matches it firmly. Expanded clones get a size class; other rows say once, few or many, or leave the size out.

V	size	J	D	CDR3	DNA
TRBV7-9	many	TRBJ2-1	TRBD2	CASSLPLAGGIYNEQFF	TGTGCCAGCAGTCTACCCCTCGCGGGGGGCATCTACAATGAGCAGTTCTTC
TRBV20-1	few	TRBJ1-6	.	CSASGAGATSPLHF	TGCAGTGCTAGTGGGGCAGGGGCAACTTCACCCCTCCACTTT
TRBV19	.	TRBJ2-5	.	CASSPLQQGSGETQYF	TGTGCCAGTAGCCCACTCCAGCAGGGGTCGGGGGAGACCCAGTACTTC
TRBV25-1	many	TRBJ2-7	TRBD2	CASSEGLAGGYEQYF	TGTGCCAGCAGTGAGGGGCTAGCGGGGGGCTACGAGCAGTACTTC
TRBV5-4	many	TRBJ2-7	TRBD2	CASSLGLAGVYEQYF	TGTGCCAGCAGCTTGGGACTAGCGGGGGTCTACGAGCAGTACTTC
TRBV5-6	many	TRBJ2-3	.	CASSFTWDTQYF	TGTGCCAGCAGCTTCACTTGGGATACGCAGTATTTT
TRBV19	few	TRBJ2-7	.	CASSISGRNSYEQYF	TGTGCCAGTAGTATTTCGGGCAGGAACTCCTACGAGCAGTACTTC
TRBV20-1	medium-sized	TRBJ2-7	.	CSAEPTGNSYEQYF	TGCAGTGCCGAACCAACAGGGAATTCCTACGAGCAGTACTTC
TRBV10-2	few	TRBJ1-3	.	CASSDSGNTIYF	TGCGCCAGCAGTGACTCCGGAAACACCATATATTTT
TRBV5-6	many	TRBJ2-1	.	CASSLSGNEQFF	TGTGCCAGCAGCTTATCTGGCAATGAGCAGTTCTTC
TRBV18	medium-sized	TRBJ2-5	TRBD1	CASSPLGQGALRGQETQYF	TGTGCCAGCTCACCACTCGGACAGGGGGCGCTTCGGGGTCAAGAGACCCAGTACTTC
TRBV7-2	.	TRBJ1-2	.	CASSPSTGRSYF	TGTGCCAGCAGCCCGTCGACAGGCCGCTCATACTTC
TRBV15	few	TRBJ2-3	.	CATSRDNTGFTDTQYF	TGTGCCACCAGCAGAGATAATACAGGGTTCACAGATACGCAGTATTTT
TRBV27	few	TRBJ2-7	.	CASSSSPHQHIYEQYF	TGTGCCAGCAGTTCCTCCCCGCACCAGCACATCTACGAGCAGTACTTC
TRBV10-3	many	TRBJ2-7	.	CAISGSLAEQYF	TGTGCCATAAGCGGTAGCTTGGCCGAGCAGTACTTC
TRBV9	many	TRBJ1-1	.	CASSVDVRDTEAFF	TGTGCCAGCAGCGTAGACGTCAGGGACACTGAAGCTTTCTTT
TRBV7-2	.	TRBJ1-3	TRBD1	CASSLVGGADSGNTIYF	TGTGCCAGCAGCTTAGTAGGGGGCGCGGACTCTGGAAACACCATATATTTT
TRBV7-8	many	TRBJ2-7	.	CASSYGGQGEYEQYF	TGTGCCAGCAGCTACGGGGGGCAGGGGGAGTACGAGCAGTACTTC
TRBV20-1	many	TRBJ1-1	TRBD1	CSASRQGLDTEAFF	TGCAGTGCTTCGCGACAGGGTCTGGACACTGAAGCTTTCTTT
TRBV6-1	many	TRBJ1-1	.	CASSPRGGELEAFF	TGTGCCAGCAGCCCCCGGGGAGGGGAACTTGAAGCTTTCTTT
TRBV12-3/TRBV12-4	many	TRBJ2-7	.	CASRKTGRGEQYF	TGTGCCAGCAGGAAGACAGGGAGGGGCGAGCAGTACTTC
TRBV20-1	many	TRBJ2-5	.	CSAPSQETQYF	TGCAGTGCTCCCAGCCAAGAGACCCAGTACTTC
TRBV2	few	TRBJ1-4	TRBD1	CASSGGTGRNEKLFF	TGTGCCAGCAGTGGGGGGACAGGACGTAATGAAAAACTGTTTTTT
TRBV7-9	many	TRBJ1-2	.	CASSRRQDNYGYTF	TGTGCCAGCAGCAGACGACAGGACAACTATGGCTACACCTTC
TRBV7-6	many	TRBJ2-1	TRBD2	CASSFGLAGASYNEQFF	TGTGCCAGCAGCTTTGGACTAGCGGGGGCCTCCTACAATGAGCAGTTCTTC
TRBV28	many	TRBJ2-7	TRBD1	CASSTGQGAREQYF	TGTGCCAGCAGTACAGGACAGGGGGCGAGGGAGCAGTACTTC
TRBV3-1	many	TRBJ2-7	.	CASSQQGLIYGEQYF	TGTGCCAGCAGCCAACAGGGCTTAATTTATGGCGAGCAGTACTTC
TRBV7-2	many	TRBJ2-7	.	CASSSRRSYEQYF	TGTGCCAGCAGCTCCAGGCGCTCCTACGAGCAGTACTTC
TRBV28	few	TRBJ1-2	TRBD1	CASSRGQGKTYGYTF	TGTGCCAGCAGTCGAGGACAGGGAAAAACCTATGGCTACACCTTC
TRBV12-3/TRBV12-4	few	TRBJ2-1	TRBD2	CASSRLAGALRLGDEQFF	TGTGCCAGCAGCCGTCTAGCGGGGGCGCTTCGTTTGGGGGATGAGCAGTTCTTC
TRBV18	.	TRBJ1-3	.	CASSPPSPTGTIYF	TGTGCCAGCTCACCACCGTCCCCCACGGGCACCATATATTTT
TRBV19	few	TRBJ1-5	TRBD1	CASKGTGIRGQPQHF	TGTGCCAGTAAGGGGACAGGGATACGAGGGCAGCCCCAGCATTTT
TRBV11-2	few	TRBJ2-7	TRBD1	CASSRDRVSEQYF	TGTGCCAGCAGCCGGGACAGGGTGAGCGAGCAGTACTTC
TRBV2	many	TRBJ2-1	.	CASGKGGTYNEQFF	TGTGCCAGCGGAAAGGGGGGGACATACAATGAGCAGTTCTTC
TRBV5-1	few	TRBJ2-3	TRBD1	CASSVGTAERADTQYF	TGCGCCAGCAGCGTGGGGACAGCCGAGCGCGCAGATACGCAGTATTTT
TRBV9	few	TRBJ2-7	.	CASSVGSWDGQYF	TGTGCCAGCAGCGTAGGGAGCTGGGACGGGCAGTACTTC
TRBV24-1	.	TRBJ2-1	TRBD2	CATSDGTRSYNEQFF	TGTGCCACCAGTGACGGGACTAGATCCTACAATGAGCAGTTCTTC
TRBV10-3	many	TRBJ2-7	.	CAISESEDCLF	TGTGCCATCAGTGAGTCGGAGGACTGCCTCTTC
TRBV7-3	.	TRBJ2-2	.	CASSLTSEDTGELFF	TGTGCCAGCAGCTTGACGAGCGAGGACACCGGGGAGCTGTTTTTT
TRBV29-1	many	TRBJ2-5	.	CSVGRPQETQYF	TGCAGCGTTGGACGGCCCCAAGAGACCCAGTACTTC
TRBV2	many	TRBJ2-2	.	CASTTYSGENTGELFF	TGTGCCAGCACGACGTACTCAGGAGAGAACACCGGGGAGCTGTTTTTT
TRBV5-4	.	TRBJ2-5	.	CASRSTGWETQYF	TGTGCCAGCAGATCCACAGGGTGGGAGACCCAGTACTTC
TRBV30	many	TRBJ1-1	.	CAWNLFVTSEAFF	TGTGCCTGGAACCTCTTTGTGACCTCTGAAGCTTTCTTT
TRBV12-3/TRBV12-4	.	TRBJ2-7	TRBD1	CASSLTGTEQYF	TGTGCCAGCAGTCTGACAGGGACCGAGCAGTACTTC
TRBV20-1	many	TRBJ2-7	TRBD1	CSARTGGDEQYF	TGCAGTGCTAGAACAGGGGGAGACGAGCAGTACTTC